The text below deals with one T cell receptor beta chain. The data derive from a study of glioma-infiltrating T cells after dendritic cell vaccination. The time point denotes: after dendritic cell vaccination, including at tumor progression/relapse. The protocol was immunoSEQ multiplex PCR, while the TCRdb copy is restricted to in-frame clones and leaves out a portion. The sample has around 83,000 clones; 85% are singletons. V shed 5 bases and J shed 7 bases, with 17 bases lying between them. From germline, CDR1 is SGHTA and CDR2 FQGNSA. The CDR3 extends over 14 amino acids. The sequence came from a human donor with glioblastoma. Sequences were derived from blood, sampled after dendritic cell vaccination. This chain uses TRBV7-2 with TRBJ1-2; a weak D match, TRBD1 (6 bases). The CDR3 is CASSPGGGWIGYTF. In DNA, the CDR3 is TGTGCCAGCAGCCCCGGGGGGGGCTGGATTGGCTACACCTTC. The variable domain in full, completed from reference TRBV7-2 and TRBJ1-2, reads GAGVSQSPSNKVTEKGKDVELRCDPISGHTALYWYRQSLGQGLEFLIYFQGNSAPDKSGLPSDRFSAERTGGSVSTLTIQRTQQEDSAVYLCASSPGGGWIGYTFGSGTRLTVV.